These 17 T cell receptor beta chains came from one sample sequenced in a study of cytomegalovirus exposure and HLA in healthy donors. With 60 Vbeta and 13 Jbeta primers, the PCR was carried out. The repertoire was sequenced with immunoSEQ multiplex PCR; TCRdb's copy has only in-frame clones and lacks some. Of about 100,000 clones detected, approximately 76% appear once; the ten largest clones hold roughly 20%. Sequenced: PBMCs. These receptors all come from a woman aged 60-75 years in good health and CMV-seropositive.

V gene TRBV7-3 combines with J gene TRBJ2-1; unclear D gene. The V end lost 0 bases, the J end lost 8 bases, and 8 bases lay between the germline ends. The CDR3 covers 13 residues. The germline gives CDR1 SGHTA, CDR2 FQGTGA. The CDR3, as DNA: TGTGCCAGCAGCTTAACGTTTCGTGATGAGCAGTTCTTC. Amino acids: CASSLTFRDEQFF.

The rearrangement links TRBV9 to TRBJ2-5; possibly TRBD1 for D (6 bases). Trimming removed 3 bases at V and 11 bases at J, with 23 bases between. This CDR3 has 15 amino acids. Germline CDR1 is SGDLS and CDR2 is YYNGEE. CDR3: CASSDQPTDSVPQYF. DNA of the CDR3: TGTGCCAGCAGCGACCAACCGACGGACAGCGTACCTCAGTACTTC.

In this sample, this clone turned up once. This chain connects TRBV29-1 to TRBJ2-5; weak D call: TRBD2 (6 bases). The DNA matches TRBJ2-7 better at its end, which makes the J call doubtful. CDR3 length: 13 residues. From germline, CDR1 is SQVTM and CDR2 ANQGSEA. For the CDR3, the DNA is TGCAGCGTTGAAAGCGAGGGAGGATCCGAGCAGTACTTC. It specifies CSVESEGGSEQYF.

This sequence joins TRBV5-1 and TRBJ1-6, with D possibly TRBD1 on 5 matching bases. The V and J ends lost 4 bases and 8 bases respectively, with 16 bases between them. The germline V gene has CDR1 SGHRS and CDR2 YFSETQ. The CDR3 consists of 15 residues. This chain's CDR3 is CASSMGRGSDSPLHF. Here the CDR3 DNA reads TGCGCCAGCAGCATGGGGCGGGGGAGTGATTCACCCCTCCACTTT.

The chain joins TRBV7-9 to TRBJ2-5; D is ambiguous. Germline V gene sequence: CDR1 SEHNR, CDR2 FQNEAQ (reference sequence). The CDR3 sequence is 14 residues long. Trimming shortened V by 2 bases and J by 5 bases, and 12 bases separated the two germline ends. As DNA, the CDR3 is TGTGCCAGCAGCTTACCGACACCACGGGAGACCCAGTACTTC. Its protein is CASSLPTPRETQYF.

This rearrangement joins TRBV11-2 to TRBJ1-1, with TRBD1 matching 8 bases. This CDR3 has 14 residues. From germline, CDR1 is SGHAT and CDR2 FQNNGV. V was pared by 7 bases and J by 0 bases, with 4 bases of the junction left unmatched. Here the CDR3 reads CASNLDRVNTEAFF. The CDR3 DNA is TGTGCCAGCAACCTGGACAGGGTGAACACTGAAGCTTTCTTT.

In DNA, the CDR3 is TGCGCCAGCAGCCCGAGCGATTACAATGAGCAGTTCTTC. Amino acid sequence: CASSPSDYNEQFF. The V and J genes are TRBV4-1 and TRBJ2-1; D gene uncertain. Per germline, CDR1 MGHRA and CDR2 YSYEKL. CDR3 length: 13 amino acids. V was pared by 4 bases and J by 4 bases, with 8 bases between.

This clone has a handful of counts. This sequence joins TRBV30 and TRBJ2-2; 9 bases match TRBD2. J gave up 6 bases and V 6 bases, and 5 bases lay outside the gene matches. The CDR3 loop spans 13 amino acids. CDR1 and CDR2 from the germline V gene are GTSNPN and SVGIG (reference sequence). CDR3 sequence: CACTPSGAGELFF. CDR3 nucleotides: TGTGCCTGCACACCTAGCGGGGCCGGGGAGCTGTTTTTT.

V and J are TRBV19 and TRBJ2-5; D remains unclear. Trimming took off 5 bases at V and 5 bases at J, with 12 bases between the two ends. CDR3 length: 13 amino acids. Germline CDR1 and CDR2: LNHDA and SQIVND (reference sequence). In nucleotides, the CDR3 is TGTGCCAGTAGTTACTCCGGGTGGGAGACCCAGTACTTC. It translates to CASSYSGWETQYF.

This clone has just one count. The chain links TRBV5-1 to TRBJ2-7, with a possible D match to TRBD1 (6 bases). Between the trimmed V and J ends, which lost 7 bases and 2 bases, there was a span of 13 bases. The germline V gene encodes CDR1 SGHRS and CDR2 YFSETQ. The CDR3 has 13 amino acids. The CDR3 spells CASARDTTYEQYF. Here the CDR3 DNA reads TGCGCCAGCGCTCGGGACACTACCTACGAGCAGTACTTC.

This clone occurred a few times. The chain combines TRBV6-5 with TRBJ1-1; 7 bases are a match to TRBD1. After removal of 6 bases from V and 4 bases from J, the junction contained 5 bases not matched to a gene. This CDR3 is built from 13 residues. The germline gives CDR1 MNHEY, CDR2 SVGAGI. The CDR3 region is CASRDRRITEAFF. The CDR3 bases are TGTGCCAGCAGGGACAGGCGGATCACTGAAGCTTTCTTT.

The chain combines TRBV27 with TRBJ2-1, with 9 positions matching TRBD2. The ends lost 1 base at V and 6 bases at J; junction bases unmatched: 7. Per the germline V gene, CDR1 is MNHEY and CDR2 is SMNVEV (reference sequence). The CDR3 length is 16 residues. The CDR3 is CASSLLASGASNEQFF. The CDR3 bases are TGTGCCAGCAGTTTATTGGCTAGCGGGGCGAGCAATGAGCAGTTCTTC.

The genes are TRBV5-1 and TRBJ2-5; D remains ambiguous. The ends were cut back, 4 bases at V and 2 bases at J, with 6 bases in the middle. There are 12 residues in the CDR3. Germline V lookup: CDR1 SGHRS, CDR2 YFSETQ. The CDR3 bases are TGCGCCAGCAGCGCAACTCAAGAGACCCAGTACTTC. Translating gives CASSATQETQYF.

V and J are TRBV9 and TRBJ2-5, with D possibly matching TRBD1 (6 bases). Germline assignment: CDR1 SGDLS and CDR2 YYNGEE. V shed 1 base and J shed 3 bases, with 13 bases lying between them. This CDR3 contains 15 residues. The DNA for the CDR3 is TGTGCCAGCAGCGTATTTGGCAGGGGTGAAGAGACCCAGTACTTC. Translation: CASSVFGRGEETQYF.

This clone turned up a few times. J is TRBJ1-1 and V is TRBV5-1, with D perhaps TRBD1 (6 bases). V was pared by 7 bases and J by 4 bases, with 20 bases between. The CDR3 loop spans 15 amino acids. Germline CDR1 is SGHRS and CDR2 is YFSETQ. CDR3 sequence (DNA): TGCGCCAGCGCGAAACAGGGACGCATGAGCACTGAAGCTTTCTTT. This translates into CASAKQGRMSTEAFF.

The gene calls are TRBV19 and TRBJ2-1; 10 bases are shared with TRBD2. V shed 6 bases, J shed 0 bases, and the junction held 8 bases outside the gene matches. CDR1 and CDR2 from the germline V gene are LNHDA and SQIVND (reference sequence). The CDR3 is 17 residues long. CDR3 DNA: TGTGCCAGTAGAGGGGCTAGCGGGGGAAGCTCCTACAATGAGCAGTTCTTC. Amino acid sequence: CASRGASGGSSYNEQFF.

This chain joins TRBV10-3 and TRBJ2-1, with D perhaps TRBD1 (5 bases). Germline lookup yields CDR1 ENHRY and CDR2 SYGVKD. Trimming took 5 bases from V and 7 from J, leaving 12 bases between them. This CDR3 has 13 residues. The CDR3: CAISKDSMNEQFF. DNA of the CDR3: TGTGCCATCAGTAAAGACAGCATGAATGAGCAGTTCTTC.